Listed here are 11 T cell receptor beta chains from one sample, sequenced in a study of a mutant IDH1 vaccine in newly diagnosed glioma. Sequencing used immunoSEQ multiplex PCR; TCRdb keeps in-frame clones, though not all of them. The sample lists roughly 74,000 clones; around 85% were seen once. What these receptors recognize is not known. Specified time point: week 23, last vaccination. Topical imiquimod was applied with each vaccine dose, which held 300 ug of mutant IDH1 20-mer peptide. The input for sequencing was PBMCs, taken from a glioma patient whose treatment included an IDH1 peptide vaccine. Receptors originate from a woman in her fifties or sixties with glioma.

The rearrangement uses TRBV9 and TRBJ2-7; TRBD1 agrees at 9 bases. CDR1 and CDR2 (germline): SGDLS, YYNGEE. Losses at the gene ends were 0 bases for V and 2 bases for J; bases not matched to a gene: 6. The CDR3 runs 16 residues. The CDR3 is CASSVAGDRATYEQYF. The DNA for the CDR3 is TGTGCCAGCAGCGTAGCCGGGGACAGGGCAACCTACGAGCAGTACTTC.

The chain employs TRBV10-3 and TRBJ2-7; possible D gene TRBD2, 6 bases. Germline loops: CDR1 ENHRY, CDR2 SYGVKD. V was cut by 10 bases and J by 7 bases, with 17 bases left in between. The CDR3 runs to 12 residues. The CDR3 is CATEKEGVEQYF. DNA of the CDR3: TGTGCCACGGAGAAGGAGGGAGTGGAGCAGTACTTC.

The CDR3 coding sequence is TGTGCCAGCATCGGGCCGGGGGGGACAGTCTCCTACGAGCAGTACTTC. This gives the protein CASIGPGGTVSYEQYF. The J gene is TRBJ2-7, the V gene TRBV11-2, with D perhaps matching TRBD2 (8 bases). The V end lost 7 bases, the J end lost 0 bases, and 19 bases lay between the germline ends. The CDR3 has 16 residues. The germline gives CDR1 SGHAT, CDR2 FQNNGV.

The V and J genes are TRBV7-3 and TRBJ2-5, with D hard to call. CDR1 and CDR2 from the germline V gene are SGHTA and FQGTGA. Deletions cut 2 bases from V and 1 base from J, with 5 bases between. This CDR3 contains 13 residues. The CDR3 sequence is CASSLRSQETQYF. The CDR3 DNA follows: TGTGCCAGCAGCTTACGCAGCCAAGAGACCCAGTACTTC.

The chain has TRBV10-1 and TRBJ2-1; a possible D gene is TRBD2 (6 bases). V was cut by 2 bases and J by 8 bases, with 10 bases left in between. Germline CDR1 WNHNN, CDR2 SYGVQD (reference sequence). There are 13 residues in the CDR3. CDR3 amino acids: CASSEREWHEQFF. CDR3 DNA sequence: TGCGCCAGCAGTGAGCGGGAGTGGCATGAGCAGTTCTTC.

This clone has just a few counts. The chain carries TRBV7-6 and TRBJ1-5, with D perhaps TRBD1 (5 bases). Germline V lookup: CDR1 SGHVS, CDR2 FNYEAQ. This CDR3 has 13 amino acids. V was clipped by 3 bases and J by 5 bases, with 8 bases between them. As DNA, the CDR3 is TGTGCCAGCAGCTTGAACAGGCATCAGCCCCAGCATTTT. It is translated as CASSLNRHQPQHF.

The rearrangement links TRBV5-6 to TRBJ1-3, with TRBD1 matching 8 bases. The CDR3 is made up of 16 amino acids. Germline CDR1 and CDR2: SGHDT and YYEEEE. The J segment lost 0 bases and the V segment lost 4 bases, leaving 6 bases of the junction unmatched. CDR3 sequence (DNA): TGTGCCAGCAGCCTGGGGACAGGCCTCTCTGGAAACACCATATATTTT. Amino acids: CASSLGTGLSGNTIYF. The full variable domain, in which reference TRBV5-6 and TRBJ1-3 provide the parts outside the CDR3, is DAGVTQSPTHLIKTRGQQVTLRCSPKSGHDTVSWYQQALGQGPQFIFQYYEEEERQRGNFPDRFSGHQFPNYSSELNVNALLLGDSALYLCASSLGTGLSGNTIYFGEGSWLTVV.

This clone was picked up one time. Written as DNA, the CDR3 is TGTGCCAGCAGCTTACTTGCCGGTCAGGCGAATGGCTACACCTTC. Protein sequence: CASSLLAGQANGYTF. The rearrangement links TRBV13 to TRBJ1-2; D is uncertain. CDR1 and CDR2 from the germline V gene are PRHDT and FYEKMQ (reference sequence). Trimming cost V 2 bases and J 6 bases, with 16 bases left between them. The CDR3 is 15 amino acids.

The J gene is TRBJ2-7, the V gene TRBV19, with D maybe TRBD1 (5 bases). Trimming removed 3 bases at V and 0 bases at J, with 12 bases between. The CDR3 runs 15 residues. The V gene's germline CDR1 is LNHDA and CDR2 SQIVND (reference sequence). CDR3 residues: CASSIVRGSSYEQYF. Here the CDR3 DNA reads TGTGCCAGTAGTATCGTAAGGGGCAGCTCCTACGAGCAGTACTTC.

This sequence joins TRBV19 and TRBJ2-2, with TRBD2 as a possible D gene (7 bases). The CDR3 runs to 16 residues. V lost 3 bases to trimming and J lost 4 bases, with 15 bases between them. Germline CDR1 and CDR2: LNHDA and SQIVND (reference sequence). In DNA, the CDR3 is TGTGCCAGTAGTATCGTGGGGGGGGCCGCCACCGGGGAGCTGTTTTTT. Its translation is CASSIVGGAATGELFF. Full variable domain (remainder filled in from reference TRBV19 and TRBJ2-2): DGGITQSPKYLFRKEGQNVTLSCEQNLNHDAMYWYRQDPGQGLRLIYYSQIVNDFQKGDIAEGYSVSREKKESFPLTVTSAQKNPTAFYLCASSIVGGAATGELFFGEGSRLTVL.

The chain combines TRBV27 with TRBJ2-7; 9 nucleotides match TRBD1. Germline assignment: CDR1 MNHEY and CDR2 SMNVEV (reference sequence). The CDR3 length is 13 residues. V dropped 4 bases and J dropped 3; count of bases not matched to a gene: 1. CDR3: CASSWGQGYEQYF. Here the CDR3 DNA reads TGTGCCAGCAGTTGGGGACAGGGCTACGAGCAGTACTTC.